The entry below describes one T cell receptor beta chain. Its recognized antigen is unknown. Base qualities were left out, and no much larger clone turns up one base away. This sample was taken from a study of blood T cell repertoires in COVID-19 (dated by TCRdb to 2020 to 2022). Study-level background: Collaborator samples came from the United States, Italy and Spain and covered acute and convalescent phases of COVID-19. The samples were drawn from the first 160 participants of the ongoing ImmuneRACE study and from 1,200 or so subjects provided by 6 global collaborators. The repertoires were released in a freely available public database meant as a resource for research on the immune response to SARS-CoV-2. HLA class I and class II types, where available, came from metadata supplied by the sample provider rather than from assay-based typing. A de-identified subject ID, COVID-19 status, age in years and sex were almost always included in the sample metadata. Subjects who had been exposed to COVID-19, were actively infected with it, or had recovered from it provided the deeply sampled blood TCRbeta repertoires that made up the dataset. The material from the prospective study consisted of cDNA or gDNA derived from T cells, B-cell-depleted T cells, or PBMCs. On the study overall, not on this receptor specifically: The amount of clinical and demographic metadata varied by source and participant and was provided uncurated.

Measured from the cysteine to the phenylalanine, the CDR3 is 13 residues long. The read is trimmed to its CDR3 DNA, 39 bases read in frame from base 1. V lost 0 bases and J lost 3 bases; the stretch between them is 6 bases long. Based on the germline V gene (reference sequence), the CDR1 and CDR2 sequences are LGHDT and YNNKEL. In the prospective study, participants were 18 to 89 years old, resided in around 25 geographic areas of the United States, and were enrolled through a virtual design. Cohort assignment in the prospective study relied on participant-reported clinical history from a screening survey and a study questionnaire. In the prospective study, whole blood, serum and a nasopharyngeal or oropharyngeal swab were collected from each participant by mobile phlebotomists. Over a roughly two-month period, participants in the prospective study had the option of providing additional blood draws and questionnaires. Before DNA extraction, prospective study blood samples were shipped either frozen or at room temperature.

The immunoSEQ Assay, a bias-controlled multiplex PCR, was used to amplify TCRbeta CDR3 regions from genomic DNA. Per the source publication's procedure: The number of nucleated cells in each sample was estimated from the amplification of reference gene primers within the assay. To quantify the absolute abundance of each unique TCRbeta CDR3 rearrangement, sequence reads were collapsed and filtered. Productive Simpson clonality was computed per sample as the square root of Simpson's diversity index over productive rearrangements. TCRdb took over this immuneACCESS table, retaining in-frame rearrangements with V and J assigned. Such tables are incomplete; in checked studies, under half of the missing clones stem from an unresolved V gene, and the remainder is unexplained. That table gives V, J and clone size, and the DNA gave D and trimming. The sample yields some 240,000 clones; around 88% were counted once. Of the sample, 3.3% is held by the ten largest clones.

This TCR was sampled from a woman between 40 and 55 years old with acute COVID-19. The sequenced sample consisted of PBMCs or T cells enriched from blood (not recorded which). The V and J genes are TRBV3-1 (or the pseudogene TRBV3-2) and TRBJ2-7; the D gene identity is not certain. The CDR3 in this case is CASSQDQDYEQYF. The sequence in DNA is TGTGCCAGCAGCCAAGATCAGGACTACGAGCAGTACTTC.